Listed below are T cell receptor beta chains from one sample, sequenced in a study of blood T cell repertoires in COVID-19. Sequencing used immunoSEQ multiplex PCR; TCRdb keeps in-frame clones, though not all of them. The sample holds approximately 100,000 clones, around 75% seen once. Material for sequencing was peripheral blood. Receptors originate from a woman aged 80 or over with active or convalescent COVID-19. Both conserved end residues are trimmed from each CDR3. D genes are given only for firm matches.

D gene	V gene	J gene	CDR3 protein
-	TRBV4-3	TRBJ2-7	ASSVSGSYEQY
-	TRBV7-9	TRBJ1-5	ASSQDSNQPQH
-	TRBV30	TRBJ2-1	AWSVILGGSYNEQF
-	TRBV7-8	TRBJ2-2	ASSPTRRGSGELF
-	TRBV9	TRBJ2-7	ASSVDSGPYEQY
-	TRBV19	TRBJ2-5	ASKEGETQY
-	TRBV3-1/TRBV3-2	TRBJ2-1	ASSPYLYGEF
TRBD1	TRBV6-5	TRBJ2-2	ASIRDRVSTGELF
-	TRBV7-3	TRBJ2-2	ASSPSGVTGELF
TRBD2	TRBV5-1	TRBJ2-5	ASRLAGGETQY
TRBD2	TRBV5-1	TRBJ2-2	ASSPNSGRAGAGELF
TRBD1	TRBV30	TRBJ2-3	ACDRGSTDTQY
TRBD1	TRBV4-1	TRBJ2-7	ASSQRTGPYEQY
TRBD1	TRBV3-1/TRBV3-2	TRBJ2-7	ASSQDGAGGPYEQY
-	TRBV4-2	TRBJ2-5	ASSQDLLRQETQY
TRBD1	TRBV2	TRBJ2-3	SGTGLTDTQY
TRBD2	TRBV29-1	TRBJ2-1	SVRLAGGQHEQF
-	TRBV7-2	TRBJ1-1	ASTPNRAGLNTEAF
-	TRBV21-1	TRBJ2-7	ASSKGDREGEQY
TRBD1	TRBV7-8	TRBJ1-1	ASSPSGQGAQAF
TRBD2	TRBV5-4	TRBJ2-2	ARRLAGGQAGELF
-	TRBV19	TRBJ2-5	ASSSRQAQY
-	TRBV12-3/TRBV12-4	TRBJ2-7	ASTKNGFREQY
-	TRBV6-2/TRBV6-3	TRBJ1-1	ASSAGGHAF
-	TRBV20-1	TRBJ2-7	SVLRDYEQY
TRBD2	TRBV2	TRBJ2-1	ASSVTPGTSGADNEQF
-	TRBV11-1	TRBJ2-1	ASSSTWNEQF
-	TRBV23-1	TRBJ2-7	ARDPRYRDYEQY
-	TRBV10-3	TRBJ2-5	AISESSGKETQY
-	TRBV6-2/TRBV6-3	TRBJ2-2	ASSYSTPITGANTGELF
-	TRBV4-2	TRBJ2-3	ASSQDGDTTDTQY